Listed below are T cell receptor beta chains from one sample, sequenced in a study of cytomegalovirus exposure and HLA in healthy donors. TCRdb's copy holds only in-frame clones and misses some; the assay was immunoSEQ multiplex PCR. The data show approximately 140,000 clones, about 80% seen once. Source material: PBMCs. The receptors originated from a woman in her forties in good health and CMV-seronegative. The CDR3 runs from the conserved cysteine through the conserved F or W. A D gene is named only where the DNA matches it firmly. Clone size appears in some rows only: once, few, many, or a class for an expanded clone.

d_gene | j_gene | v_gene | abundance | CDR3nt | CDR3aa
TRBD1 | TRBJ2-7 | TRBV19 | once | TGTGCCACCTCGACAGGGGTGGGGACTGGGAGCTCCTACGAGCAGTACTTC | CATSTGVGTGSSYEQYF
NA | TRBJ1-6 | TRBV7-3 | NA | TGTGCCAGCAGCTTAAACCGGGGGGGTTCACCCCTCCACTTT | CASSLNRGGSPLHF
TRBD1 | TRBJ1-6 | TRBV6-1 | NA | TGTGCCAGCAGAGAGGGGGCGGATTCACCCCTCCACTTT | CASREGADSPLHF
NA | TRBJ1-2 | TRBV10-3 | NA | TGTGCCATCAGTGAAGACAGGTTTCTCGGCTACACCTTC | CAISEDRFLGYTF
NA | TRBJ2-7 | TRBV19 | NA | TGTGCCAGTAGTATATTTGGCGGGACCTCCTACGAGCAGTACTTC | CASSIFGGTSYEQYF
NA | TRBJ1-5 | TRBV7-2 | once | TGTGCCAGCAGCTTAGGCAGGGGAGGGCAGCCCCAGCATTTT | CASSLGRGGQPQHF
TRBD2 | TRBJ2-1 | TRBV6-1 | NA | TGTGCCAGCAGTGGCCTAGCGGGAGGGAAGGAGAATGAGCAGTTCTTC | CASSGLAGGKENEQFF
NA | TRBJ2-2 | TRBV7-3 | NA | TGTGCCAGCAGTGGGCCTGCGAACACCGGGGAGCTGTTTTTT | CASSGPANTGELFF
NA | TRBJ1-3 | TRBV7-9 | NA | TGTTCCAGCAGCAAGACAGTCTCTGGAAACACCATATATTTT | CSSSKTVSGNTIYF
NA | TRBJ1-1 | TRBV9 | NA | TGTGCCAGCAGCGGACTGGACACTGAAGCTTTCTTT | CASSGLDTEAFF
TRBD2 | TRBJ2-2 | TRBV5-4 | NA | TGTGCCAGCAGCTTGGCCGGGGGGAGGGCCTCCGGGGAGCTGTTTTTT | CASSLAGGRASGELFF
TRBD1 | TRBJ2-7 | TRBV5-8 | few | TGTGCCAGCAGCTTGGGAGGGGACAGCTACGAGCAGTACTTC | CASSLGGDSYEQYF
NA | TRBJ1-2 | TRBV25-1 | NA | TGTGCCAGCAGTCATTATGCGGGTTTGAAGGGCTACACCTTC | CASSHYAGLKGYTF
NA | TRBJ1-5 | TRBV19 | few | TGTGCCAGTAGTATTAACAGGGACGCGAACCGGCAGCCCCAGCATTTT | CASSINRDANRQPQHF
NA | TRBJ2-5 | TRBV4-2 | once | TGTGCCAGCAGCCAAGTGGGTGGGAGCCTCCAAGAGACCCAGTACTTC | CASSQVGGSLQETQYF
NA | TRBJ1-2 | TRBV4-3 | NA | TGCGCCAGCAGCCAAGAGGGGGGTGTGAGGAGCTACACCTTC | CASSQEGGVRSYTF